This is a list of T cell receptor beta chains from one sample in a study of T-cell reconstitution after alpha-beta-depleted transplantation in children. Via MiXCR, TCRdb re-called the PCR reads, giving one row per CDR3 protein. Of hundreds of thousands of distinct CDR3 sequences listed, about a sixth are singletons. The source material was PBMCs, mostly from graft donor cells, sampled 360 days after TCRalphabeta/CD19-depleted stem cell transplant. These receptors came from a boy under two years old who had a stem cell transplant for Wiskott-Aldrich syndrome, so the T cells may come from the graft donor. CDR3s include the opening cysteine and the closing phenylalanine or tryptophan. A D gene is named only where the DNA matches it firmly. Size is stated for part of the rows, as once, few or many counts, or as a class when the clone is expanded.

j_gene: TRBJ1-2
d_gene: -
v_gene: TRBV6-5
abundance: -
CDR3aa: CASSYMVLLYGYTF
CDR3nt: TGTGCCAGCAGTTACATGGTGTTACTGTATGGCTACACCTTC

j_gene: TRBJ2-2
d_gene: -
v_gene: TRBV5-1
abundance: -
CDR3aa: CASSFLGIPNTGELFF
CDR3nt: TGCGCCAGCAGCTTCCTCGGGATCCCTAACACCGGGGAGCTGTTTTTT

j_gene: TRBJ2-7
d_gene: -
v_gene: TRBV6-5
abundance: few
CDR3aa: CASTDYYEQYF
CDR3nt: TGTGCCAGCACCGACTACTACGAGCAGTACTTC

j_gene: TRBJ1-2
d_gene: -
v_gene: TRBV12-3/TRBV12-4
abundance: many
CDR3aa: CASSLESRDGGYTF
CDR3nt: TGTGCCAGCAGTTTAGAAAGCAGGGACGGCGGCTACACCTTC

j_gene: TRBJ2-7
d_gene: -
v_gene: TRBV11-3
abundance: -
CDR3aa: CASSLVGDSLYEQYF
CDR3nt: TGTGCCAGCAGCTTAGTAGGGGACTCCCTGTACGAGCAGTACTTC

j_gene: TRBJ2-5
d_gene: TRBD2
v_gene: TRBV6-5
abundance: few
CDR3aa: CASSYRAGPWYQETQYF
CDR3nt: TGTGCCAGCAGTTACCGAGCGGGGCCTTGGTACCAAGAGACCCAGTACTTC

j_gene: TRBJ2-7
d_gene: -
v_gene: TRBV29-1
abundance: few
CDR3aa: CSVELANYYEQYF
CDR3nt: TGCAGCGTTGAATTAGCGAACTACTACGAGCAGTACTTC

j_gene: TRBJ2-2
d_gene: -
v_gene: TRBV19
abundance: few
CDR3aa: CASTGHLATGELFF
CDR3nt: TGTGCCAGTACCGGACACCTCGCCACCGGGGAGCTGTTTTTT

j_gene: TRBJ2-7
d_gene: TRBD2
v_gene: TRBV12-3/TRBV12-4
abundance: once
CDR3aa: CASSLALSSGSQNEQYF
CDR3nt: TGTGCCAGCAGTTTAGCCCTGTCTAGCGGGAGTCAAAACGAGCAGTACTTC

j_gene: TRBJ2-2
d_gene: -
v_gene: TRBV7-9
abundance: -
CDR3aa: CASSHPVGSAGELFF
CDR3nt: TGTGCCAGCAGCCATCCCGTTGGCTCTGCCGGGGAGCTGTTTTTT

j_gene: TRBJ1-3
d_gene: TRBD1
v_gene: TRBV10-2
abundance: -
CDR3aa: CASSGQGGNTIYF
CDR3nt: TGCGCCAGCAGTGGACAGGGAGGAAACACCATATATTTT

j_gene: TRBJ2-1
d_gene: TRBD2
v_gene: TRBV7-9
abundance: -
CDR3aa: CASNVPGTSIDEQFF
CDR3nt: TGTGCCAGCAACGTTCCCGGGACTAGCATCGATGAGCAGTTCTTC

j_gene: TRBJ2-3
d_gene: -
v_gene: TRBV11-1
abundance: -
CDR3aa: CASSSKVTDTQYF
CDR3nt: TGTGCCAGCAGCTCGAAGGTCACAGATACGCAGTATTTT

j_gene: TRBJ2-5
d_gene: -
v_gene: TRBV20-1
abundance: few
CDR3aa: CSACGTSYQETQYF
CDR3nt: TGCAGTGCTTGCGGGACTTCGTACCAAGAGACCCAGTACTTC

j_gene: TRBJ1-2
d_gene: -
v_gene: TRBV2
abundance: -
CDR3aa: CASSDRRQWGYTF
CDR3nt: TGTGCCAGCAGTGACAGGCGTCAGTGGGGCTACACCTTC

j_gene: TRBJ2-3
d_gene: -
v_gene: TRBV12-3/TRBV12-4
abundance: many
CDR3aa: CASSSRPFSTDTQYF
CDR3nt: TGTGCCAGCAGTTCTCGACCCTTCAGCACAGATACGCAGTATTTT

j_gene: TRBJ2-5
d_gene: -
v_gene: TRBV12-3/TRBV12-4
abundance: many
CDR3aa: CASSFKETQYF
CDR3nt: TGTGCCAGCAGTTTTAAAGAGACCCAGTACTTC

j_gene: TRBJ2-5
d_gene: -
v_gene: TRBV24-1
abundance: -
CDR3aa: CATSDAGPETQYF
CDR3nt: TGTGCCACCAGTGATGCAGGACCTGAGACCCAGTACTTC

j_gene: TRBJ2-5
d_gene: -
v_gene: TRBV3-1
abundance: few
CDR3aa: CASSRATRSRQETQYF
CDR3nt: TGTGCCAGCAGCCGCGCGACTAGGTCGCGTCAAGAGACCCAGTACTTC

j_gene: TRBJ1-1
d_gene: -
v_gene: TRBV7-6
abundance: few
CDR3aa: CASSLAGGRGRAFF
CDR3nt: TGTGCCAGCAGCTTAGCGGGGGGGCGAGGAAGAGCTTTCTTT

j_gene: TRBJ2-7
d_gene: -
v_gene: TRBV20-1
abundance: few
CDR3aa: CSASTGTTTYEQYF
CDR3nt: TGCAGTGCGTCTACCGGGACAACGACCTACGAGCAGTACTTC

j_gene: TRBJ2-2
d_gene: TRBD1
v_gene: TRBV5-1
abundance: -
CDR3aa: CASSFSPGTGSGELFF
CDR3nt: TGCGCCAGCAGCTTCAGTCCCGGGACAGGGTCCGGGGAGCTGTTTTTT

j_gene: TRBJ2-1
d_gene: -
v_gene: TRBV4-1
abundance: many
CDR3aa: CASSLSVSSYNEQFF
CDR3nt: TGCGCCAGCAGCCTCTCGGTGAGCTCCTACAATGAGCAGTTCTTC

j_gene: TRBJ2-7
d_gene: -
v_gene: TRBV4-1
abundance: -
CDR3aa: CASSQDCLFEQYF
CDR3nt: TGCGCCAGCAGCCAAGATTGCCTCTTCGAGCAGTACTTC

j_gene: TRBJ2-2
d_gene: TRBD2
v_gene: TRBV3-1
abundance: -
CDR3aa: CASSPTKGGPPNTGELFF
CDR3nt: TGTGCCAGCAGCCCCACAAAGGGAGGGCCTCCGAACACCGGGGAGCTGTTTTTT

j_gene: TRBJ2-2
d_gene: -
v_gene: TRBV24-1
abundance: -
CDR3aa: CATSDRIVPTGELFF
CDR3nt: TGTGCCACCAGTGATAGAATAGTACCTACCGGGGAGCTGTTTTTT

j_gene: TRBJ2-1
d_gene: -
v_gene: TRBV6-2/TRBV6-3
abundance: -
CDR3aa: CASSSPAGSYNEQFF
CDR3nt: TGTGCCAGCAGCTCCCCGGCGGGAAGTTACAATGAGCAGTTCTTC

j_gene: TRBJ1-5
d_gene: -
v_gene: TRBV20-1
abundance: many
CDR3aa: CSAFTGISNQPQHF
CDR3nt: TGCAGTGCCTTTACAGGTATTAGCAATCAGCCCCAGCATTTT

j_gene: TRBJ2-7
d_gene: -
v_gene: TRBV20-1
abundance: -
CDR3aa: CSARDSGIYEQYF
CDR3nt: TGCAGTGCTAGAGATTCGGGGATTTACGAGCAGTACTTC

j_gene: TRBJ2-7
d_gene: -
v_gene: TRBV7-2
abundance: -
CDR3aa: CASSLALFGSYEQYF
CDR3nt: TGTGCCAGCAGCTTAGCTTTATTCGGCTCCTACGAGCAGTACTTC

j_gene: TRBJ2-3
d_gene: -
v_gene: TRBV7-9
abundance: -
CDR3aa: CASSRNTQYF
CDR3nt: TGTGCCAGCAGCAGAAATACGCAGTATTTT

j_gene: TRBJ2-5
d_gene: -
v_gene: TRBV7-9
abundance: few
CDR3aa: CASSLDGRVQETQYF
CDR3nt: TGTGCCAGCAGCTTAGATGGTAGGGTCCAAGAGACCCAGTACTTC

j_gene: TRBJ2-7
d_gene: TRBD2
v_gene: TRBV3-1
abundance: -
CDR3aa: CASSALAGEYRYEQYF
CDR3nt: TGTGCCAGCAGCGCCTTAGCGGGGGAATACCGATACGAGCAGTACTTC

j_gene: TRBJ2-2
d_gene: -
v_gene: TRBV5-5
abundance: -
CDR3aa: CASSLVRLHTGELFF
CDR3nt: TGTGCCAGCAGCTTGGTGCGACTTCACACCGGGGAGCTGTTTTTT

j_gene: TRBJ2-7
d_gene: TRBD1
v_gene: TRBV20-1
abundance: -
CDR3aa: CSARVLYRTGSYEQYF
CDR3nt: TGCAGTGCTAGAGTACTCTATCGGACAGGGTCCTACGAGCAGTACTTC

j_gene: TRBJ2-1
d_gene: -
v_gene: TRBV10-3
abundance: -
CDR3aa: CAISDWAGTYNEQFF
CDR3nt: TGTGCCATCAGTGATTGGGCAGGTACCTACAATGAGCAGTTCTTC

j_gene: TRBJ2-7
d_gene: TRBD1
v_gene: TRBV5-1
abundance: many
CDR3aa: CASAMGTGRNEQYF
CDR3nt: TGCGCCAGCGCTATGGGGACAGGGAGGAACGAGCAGTACTTC

j_gene: TRBJ2-7
d_gene: -
v_gene: TRBV11-2
abundance: -
CDR3aa: CASRGAAEIYEQYF
CDR3nt: TGTGCCAGCCGGGGGGCAGCGGAAATCTACGAGCAGTACTTC

j_gene: TRBJ2-1
d_gene: -
v_gene: TRBV3-1
abundance: -
CDR3aa: CASSRGGTFYNEQFF
CDR3nt: TGTGCCAGCAGCCGAGGAGGGACCTTCTACAATGAGCAGTTCTTC

j_gene: TRBJ2-7
d_gene: -
v_gene: TRBV20-1
abundance: -
CDR3aa: CSAREAAGPYEQYF
CDR3nt: TGCAGTGCTAGGGAGGCGGCAGGGCCCTACGAGCAGTACTTC

j_gene: TRBJ2-1
d_gene: TRBD1
v_gene: TRBV13
abundance: few
CDR3aa: CASSLYRTGGRNEQFF
CDR3nt: TGTGCCAGCAGCTTATACCGGACAGGGGGTCGGAATGAGCAGTTCTTC

j_gene: TRBJ2-5
d_gene: -
v_gene: TRBV28
abundance: -
CDR3aa: CASSLWDKKRTQYF
CDR3nt: TGTGCCAGCAGTTTATGGGACAAAAAGAGAACCCAGTACTTC

j_gene: TRBJ1-1
d_gene: -
v_gene: TRBV7-9
abundance: few
CDR3aa: CATTGSGIAEAFF
CDR3nt: TGTGCCACCACAGGGTCGGGGATCGCTGAAGCTTTCTTT